Here is one T cell receptor beta chain with its context. Germline CDR1 is SGHRS and CDR2 is YFSETQ. V dropped 5 bases and J dropped 4; count of bases not matched to a gene: 11. The CDR3 spans 15 residues. This specimen comes from a study of blood T cell repertoires in COVID-19. Study context: Spain, Italy and the United States supplied samples that represented acute and convalescent COVID-19. PBMCs, B-cell-depleted T cells, or T cells were the source of the cDNA or gDNA that made up the material.

Generated by immunoSEQ multiplex PCR, the TCRdb table keeps only in-frame clones and is missing some. This sample has about 190,000 clones; 82% occur once, and the top ten carry roughly a tenth. The rearrangement links TRBV5-1 to TRBJ1-1, with 7 nucleotides matching TRBD1. This sequence originates from an elderly woman with active or convalescent COVID-19. Sequenced material: peripheral blood. The DNA for the CDR3 is TGCGCCAGCAGTGATCGGGGACAGTCATTCACTGAAGCTTTCTTT. It encodes CASSDRGQSFTEAFF.